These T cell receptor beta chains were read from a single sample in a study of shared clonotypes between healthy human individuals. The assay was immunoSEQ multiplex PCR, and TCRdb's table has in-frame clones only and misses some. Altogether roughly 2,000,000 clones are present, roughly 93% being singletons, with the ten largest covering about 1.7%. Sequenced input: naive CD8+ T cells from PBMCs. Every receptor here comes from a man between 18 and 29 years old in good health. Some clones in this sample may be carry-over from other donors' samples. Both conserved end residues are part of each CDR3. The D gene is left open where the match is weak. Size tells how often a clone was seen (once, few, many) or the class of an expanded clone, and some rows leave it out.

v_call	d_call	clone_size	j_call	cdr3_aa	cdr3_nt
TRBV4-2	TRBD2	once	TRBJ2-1	CASSPITSAEQFF	TGTGCCAGCAGCCCTATCACTAGCGCTGAGCAGTTCTTC
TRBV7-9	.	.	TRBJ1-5	CASSLEAQPQHF	TGTGCCAGCAGCTTAGAGGCTCAGCCCCAGCATTTT
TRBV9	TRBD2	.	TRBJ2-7	CASSVGGLAYEQYF	TGTGCCAGCAGCGTAGGGGGACTAGCCTACGAGCAGTACTTC
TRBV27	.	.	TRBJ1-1	CASSLFPGVGVNTEAFF	TGTGCCAGCAGTTTATTCCCAGGGGTGGGGGTGAACACTGAAGCTTTCTTT
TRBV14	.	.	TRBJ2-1	CASSQVFFPTNNEQFF	TGTGCCAGCAGCCAAGTCTTTTTTCCTACGAACAATGAGCAGTTCTTC
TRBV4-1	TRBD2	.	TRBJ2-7	CASSPYFSGGSYEQYF	TGCGCCAGCAGCCCCTATTTTAGCGGGGGATCCTACGAGCAGTACTTC
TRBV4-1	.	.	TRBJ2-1	CASSQGIILAAGEQFF	TGCGCCAGCAGCCAAGGGATAATATTAGCGGCAGGGGAGCAGTTCTTC
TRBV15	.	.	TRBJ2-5	CATRGSAQETQYF	TGTGCCACCAGGGGGTCCGCGCAAGAGACCCAGTACTTC
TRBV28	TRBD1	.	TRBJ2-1	CASSSGQGFRDEQFF	TGTGCCAGCAGTTCGGGACAGGGGTTTAGGGATGAGCAGTTCTTC
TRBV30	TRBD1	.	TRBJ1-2	CAWLQGTYGYTF	TGTGCCTGGTTACAGGGGACCTATGGCTACACCTTC
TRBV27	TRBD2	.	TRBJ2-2	CASSLGGRAHTGELFF	TGTGCCAGCAGTTTAGGCGGGAGGGCCCACACCGGGGAGCTGTTTTTT
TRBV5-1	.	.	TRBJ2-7	CASSTGGLYEQYF	TGCGCCAGCAGCACCGGTGGGCTCTACGAGCAGTACTTC
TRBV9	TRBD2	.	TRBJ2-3	CASSPGLAENTDTQYF	TGTGCCAGCAGCCCGGGACTAGCGGAAAACACAGATACGCAGTATTTT
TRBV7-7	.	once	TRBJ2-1	CASSQDRYNEQFF	TGTGCCAGCAGCCAGGACCGTTACAATGAGCAGTTCTTC
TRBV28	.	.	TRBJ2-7	CASSFTKRTYEQYF	TGTGCCAGCAGTTTCACTAAAAGAACCTACGAGCAGTACTTC
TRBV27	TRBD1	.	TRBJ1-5	CASSLSRGAGGQPQHF	TGTGCCAGCAGTTTATCGAGAGGGGCAGGGGGGCAGCCCCAGCATTTT
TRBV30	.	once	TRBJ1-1	CAWTLGGGYTEAFF	TGTGCCTGGACCCTGGGAGGGGGATACACTGAAGCTTTCTTT
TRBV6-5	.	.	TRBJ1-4	CASSYSGENEKLFF	TGTGCCAGCAGTTACTCGGGAGAGAATGAAAAACTGTTTTTT
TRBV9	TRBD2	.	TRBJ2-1	CASSTTSGRAGEQFF	TGTGCCAGCAGCACCACTAGCGGGAGGGCGGGTGAGCAGTTCTTC
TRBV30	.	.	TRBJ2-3	CAWIAGRTDTQYF	TGTGCCTGGATTGCAGGGCGCACAGATACGCAGTATTTT
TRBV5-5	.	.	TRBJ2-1	CASSLAIGLPSYNEQFF	TGTGCCAGCAGCTTGGCTATTGGTCTACCCTCCTACAATGAGCAGTTCTTC
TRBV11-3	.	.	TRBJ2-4	CTGRGLIRGLTKNIQYF	TGTACCGGTAGGGGCTTAATCCGGGGCCTGACCAAAAACATTCAGTACTTC
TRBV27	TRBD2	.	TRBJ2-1	CASSSYGTSGSDEQFF	TGTGCCAGCAGTTCCTACGGGACTAGCGGGAGTGATGAGCAGTTCTTC
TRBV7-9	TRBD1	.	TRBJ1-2	CASGQGPTAGYTF	TGTGCCAGCGGACAGGGGCCGACGGCTGGCTACACCTTC
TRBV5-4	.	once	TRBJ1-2	CASKVGSDYGYTF	TGTGCCAGCAAGGTTGGCAGTGACTATGGCTACACCTTC
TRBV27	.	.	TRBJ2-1	CASSLGAWTSYNEQFF	TGTGCCAGCAGTTTAGGGGCGTGGACCTCCTACAATGAGCAGTTCTTC
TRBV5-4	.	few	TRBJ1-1	CASSWGTHTEAFF	TGTGCCAGCAGCTGGGGGACACACACTGAAGCTTTCTTT
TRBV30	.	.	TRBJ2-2	CAWMRPGELFF	TGTGCCTGGATGAGACCCGGGGAGCTGTTTTTT